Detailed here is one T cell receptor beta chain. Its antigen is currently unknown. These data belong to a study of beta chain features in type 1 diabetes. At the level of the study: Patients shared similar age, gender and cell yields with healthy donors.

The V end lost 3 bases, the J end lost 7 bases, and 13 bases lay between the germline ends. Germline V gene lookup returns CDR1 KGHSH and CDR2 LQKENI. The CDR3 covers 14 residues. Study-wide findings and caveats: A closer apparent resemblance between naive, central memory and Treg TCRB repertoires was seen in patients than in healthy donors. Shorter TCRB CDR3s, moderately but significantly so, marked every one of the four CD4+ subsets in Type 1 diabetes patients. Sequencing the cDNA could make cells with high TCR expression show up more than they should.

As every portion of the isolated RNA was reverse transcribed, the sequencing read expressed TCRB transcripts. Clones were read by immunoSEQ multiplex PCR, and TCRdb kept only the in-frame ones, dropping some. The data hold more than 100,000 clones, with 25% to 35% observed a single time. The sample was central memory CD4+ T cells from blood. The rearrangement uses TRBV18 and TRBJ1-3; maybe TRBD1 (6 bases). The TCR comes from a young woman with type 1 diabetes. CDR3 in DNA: TGTGCCAGCTCACCCCGCCGGGACACCAACACCATATATTTT. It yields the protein CASSPRRDTNTIYF.